Listed here is a single T cell receptor beta chain. Germline values: CDR1 MDHEN, CDR2 SYDVKM. Trimming cost V 5 bases and J 1 base, with 17 bases left between them. The CDR3 contains 16 residues. The data stem from a study of cytotoxic CD8 clonotypes in ibrutinib-treated CLL. Study-wide context: Response sampling took place at median approximately 11 months of treatment, range 6 to 36.

Sequencing used immunoSEQ multiplex PCR; TCRdb keeps in-frame clones, though not all of them. Among about 140,000 clones, around 82% were seen once, and the ten largest hold around 7.6%. Sequencing was performed on PBMCs, taken after 36 months of ibrutinib treatment. The sequence was obtained from a human donor with chronic lymphocytic leukemia. This chain joins TRBV28 and TRBJ1-2; a weak D match, TRBD1 (6 bases). CDR3 DNA sequence: TGTGCCAGCAGTCCCCCCCCAGGGGTCATTAACTATGGCTACACCTTC. Translated, it gives CASSPPPGVINYGYTF.